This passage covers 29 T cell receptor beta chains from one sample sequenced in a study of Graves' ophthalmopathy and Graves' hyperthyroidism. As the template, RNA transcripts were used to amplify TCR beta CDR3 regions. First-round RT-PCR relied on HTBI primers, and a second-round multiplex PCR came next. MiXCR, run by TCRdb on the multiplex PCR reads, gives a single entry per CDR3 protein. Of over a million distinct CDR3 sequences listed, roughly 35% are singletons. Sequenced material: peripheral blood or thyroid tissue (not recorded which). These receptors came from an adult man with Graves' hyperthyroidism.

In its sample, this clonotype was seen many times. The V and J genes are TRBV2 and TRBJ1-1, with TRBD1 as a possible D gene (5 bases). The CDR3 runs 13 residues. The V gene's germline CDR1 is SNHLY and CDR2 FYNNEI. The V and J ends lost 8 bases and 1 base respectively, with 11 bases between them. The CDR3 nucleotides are TGTGCCAGCGGGGGAGACTGGAACACTGAAGCTTTCTTT. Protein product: CASGGDWNTEAFF.

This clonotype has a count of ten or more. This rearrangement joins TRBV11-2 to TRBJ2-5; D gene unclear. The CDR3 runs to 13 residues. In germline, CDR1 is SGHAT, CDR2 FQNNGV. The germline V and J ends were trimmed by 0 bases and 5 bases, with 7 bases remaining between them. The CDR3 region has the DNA TGTGCCAGCAGCTTAGAGTTTGCGGAGACCCAGTACTTC. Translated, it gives CASSLEFAETQYF.

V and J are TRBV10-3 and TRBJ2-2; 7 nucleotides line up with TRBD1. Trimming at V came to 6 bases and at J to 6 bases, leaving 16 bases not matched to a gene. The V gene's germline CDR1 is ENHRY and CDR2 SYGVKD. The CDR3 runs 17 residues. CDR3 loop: CAISSQVGGAFAGELFF. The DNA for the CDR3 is TGTGCCATCAGCAGCCAAGTAGGGGGCGCGTTCGCCGGGGAGCTGTTTTTT.

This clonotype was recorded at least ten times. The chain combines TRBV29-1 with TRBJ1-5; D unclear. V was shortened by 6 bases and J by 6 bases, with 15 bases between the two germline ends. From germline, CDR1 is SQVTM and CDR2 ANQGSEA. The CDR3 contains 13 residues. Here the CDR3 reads CSVLWGMGQPQHF. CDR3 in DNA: TGCAGCGTCCTTTGGGGAATGGGTCAGCCCCAGCATTTT.

In nucleotides, the CDR3 is TGTGCCAGCAGCGTGGGACAGGGGATGATCTACGAGCAGTACTTC. This sequence encodes CASSVGQGMIYEQYF. The V call is TRBV9, the J call TRBJ2-7; 10 bases map to TRBD1. This CDR3 has 15 amino acids. After removal of 2 bases from V and 3 bases from J, the junction contained 5 bases not matched to a gene. Germline CDR1 and CDR2: SGDLS and YYNGEE.

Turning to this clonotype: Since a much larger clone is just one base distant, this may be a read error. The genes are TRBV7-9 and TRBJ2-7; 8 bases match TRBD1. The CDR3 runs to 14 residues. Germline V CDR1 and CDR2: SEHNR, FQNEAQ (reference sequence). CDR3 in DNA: TGTGTCAGCAGCCCCCCGGACAGGGCTGACGAGCAGTACTTC. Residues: CVSSPPDRADEQYF.

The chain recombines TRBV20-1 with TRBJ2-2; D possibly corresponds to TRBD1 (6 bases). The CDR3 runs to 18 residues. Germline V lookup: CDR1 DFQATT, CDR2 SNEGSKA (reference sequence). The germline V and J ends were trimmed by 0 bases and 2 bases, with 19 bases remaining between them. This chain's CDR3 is CSARDFQGHSTNTGELFF. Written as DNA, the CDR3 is TGCAGTGCTAGAGATTTTCAGGGGCACTCCACTAACACCGGGGAGCTGTTTTTT.

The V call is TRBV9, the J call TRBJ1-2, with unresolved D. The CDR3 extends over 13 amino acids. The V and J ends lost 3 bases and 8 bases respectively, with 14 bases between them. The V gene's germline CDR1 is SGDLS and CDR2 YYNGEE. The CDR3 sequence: CASSDGSPGGYTF. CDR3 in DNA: TGTGCCAGCAGCGACGGGTCGCCGGGCGGCTACACCTTC.

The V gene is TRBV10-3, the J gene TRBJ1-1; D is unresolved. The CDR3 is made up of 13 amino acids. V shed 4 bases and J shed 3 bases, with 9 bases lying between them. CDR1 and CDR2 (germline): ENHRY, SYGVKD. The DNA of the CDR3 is TGTGCCATCAGTGGGGTTGGGGACACTGAAGCTTTCTTT. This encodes CAISGVGDTEAFF.

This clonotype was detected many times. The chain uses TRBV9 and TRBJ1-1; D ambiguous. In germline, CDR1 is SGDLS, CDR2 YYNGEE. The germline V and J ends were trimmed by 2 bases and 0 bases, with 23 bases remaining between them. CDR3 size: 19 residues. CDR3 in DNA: TGTGCCAGCAGCGTGGATGGGAACGTCTTCGCCCAAATGAACACTGAAGCTTTCTTT. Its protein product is CASSVDGNVFAQMNTEAFF.

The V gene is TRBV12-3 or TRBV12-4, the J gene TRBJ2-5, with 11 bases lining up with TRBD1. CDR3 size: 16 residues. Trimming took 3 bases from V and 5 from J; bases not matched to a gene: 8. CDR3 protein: CASSLADRGLRETQYF. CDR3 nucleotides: TGTGCCAGCAGTTTGGCGGACAGGGGGCTGAGGGAGACCCAGTACTTC.

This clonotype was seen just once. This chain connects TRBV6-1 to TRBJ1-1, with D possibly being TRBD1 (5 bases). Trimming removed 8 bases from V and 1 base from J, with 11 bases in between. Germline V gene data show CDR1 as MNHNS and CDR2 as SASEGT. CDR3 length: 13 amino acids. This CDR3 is CASGRDWNTEAFF. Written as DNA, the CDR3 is TGTGCCAGCGGCAGGGACTGGAACACTGAAGCTTTCTTT.

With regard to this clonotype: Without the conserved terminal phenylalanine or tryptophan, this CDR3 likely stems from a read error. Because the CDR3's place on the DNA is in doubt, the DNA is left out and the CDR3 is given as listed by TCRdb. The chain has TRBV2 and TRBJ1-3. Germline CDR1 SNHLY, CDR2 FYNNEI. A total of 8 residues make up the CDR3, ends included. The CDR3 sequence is CASTRGRI.

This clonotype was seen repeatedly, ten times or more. CDR3 coding DNA: TGCGCCAGCAGCCATGACACCTCTAATGAAAAACTGTTTTTT. Its protein product is CASSHDTSNEKLFF. This rearrangement joins TRBV5-1 to TRBJ1-4; no reliable D call. V lost 4 bases and J 3 bases, leaving 10 bases between the germline ends. The CDR3 runs to 14 residues. Germline CDR1 SGHRS, CDR2 YFSETQ.

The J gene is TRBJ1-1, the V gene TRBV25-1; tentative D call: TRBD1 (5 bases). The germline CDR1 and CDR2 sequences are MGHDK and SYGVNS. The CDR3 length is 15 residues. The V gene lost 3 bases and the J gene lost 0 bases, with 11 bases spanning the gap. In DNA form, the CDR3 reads TGTGCCAGCAGTGAGACAGAGGAGATGAACACTGAAGCTTTCTTT. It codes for CASSETEEMNTEAFF.

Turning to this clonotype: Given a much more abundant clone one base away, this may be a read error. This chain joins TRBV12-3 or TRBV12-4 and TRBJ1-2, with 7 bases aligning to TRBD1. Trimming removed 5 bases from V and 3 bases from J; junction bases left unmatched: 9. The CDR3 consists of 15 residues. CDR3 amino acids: CASSPGAGGYYGYTF. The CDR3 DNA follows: TGTGCCAGCAGTCCTGGGGCAGGGGGGTACTATGGCTACACCTTC.

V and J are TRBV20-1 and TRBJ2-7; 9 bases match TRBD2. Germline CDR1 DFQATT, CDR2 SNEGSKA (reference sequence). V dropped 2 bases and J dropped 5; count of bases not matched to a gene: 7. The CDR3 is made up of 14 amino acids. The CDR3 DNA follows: TGCAGTGCTAGAATAGCGGGAGCGGGCAACGAGCAGTACTTC. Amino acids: CSARIAGAGNEQYF.

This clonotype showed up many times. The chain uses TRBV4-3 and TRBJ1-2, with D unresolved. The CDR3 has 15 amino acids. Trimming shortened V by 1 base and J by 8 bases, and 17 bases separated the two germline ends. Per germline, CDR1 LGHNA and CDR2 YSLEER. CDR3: CASSQALMGKGGYTF. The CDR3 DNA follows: TGCGCCAGCAGCCAAGCCCTGATGGGGAAAGGGGGCTACACCTTC.

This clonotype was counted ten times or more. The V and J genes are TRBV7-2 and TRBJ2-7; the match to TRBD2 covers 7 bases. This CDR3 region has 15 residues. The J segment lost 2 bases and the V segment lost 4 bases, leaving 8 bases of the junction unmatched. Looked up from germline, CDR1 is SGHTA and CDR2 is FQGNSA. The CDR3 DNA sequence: TGTGCCAGCAGCTCGCAGCGGGATACAGCCTACGAGCAGTACTTC. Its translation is CASSSQRDTAYEQYF.

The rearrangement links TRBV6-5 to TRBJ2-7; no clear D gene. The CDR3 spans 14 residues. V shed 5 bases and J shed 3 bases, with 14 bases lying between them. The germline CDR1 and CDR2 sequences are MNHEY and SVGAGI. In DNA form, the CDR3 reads TGTGCCAGCAGTGTAGGGAACGCCTTCTACGAGCAGTACTTC. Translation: CASSVGNAFYEQYF.

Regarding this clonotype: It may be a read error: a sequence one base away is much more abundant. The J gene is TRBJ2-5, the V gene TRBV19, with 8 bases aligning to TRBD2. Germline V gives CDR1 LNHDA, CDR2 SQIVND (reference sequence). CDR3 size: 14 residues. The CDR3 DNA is TGTGCCAGTAGCCCAGGGACTAGGGCGGAGACCCATTACTTC. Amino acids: CASSPGTRAETHYF.

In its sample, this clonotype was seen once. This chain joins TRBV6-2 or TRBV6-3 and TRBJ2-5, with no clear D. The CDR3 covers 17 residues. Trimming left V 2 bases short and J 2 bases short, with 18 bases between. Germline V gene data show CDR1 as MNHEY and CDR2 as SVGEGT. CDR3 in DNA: TGTGCCAGCAGTTACGGTAGTCGGTTCGTCGCGCAAGAGACCCAGTACTTC. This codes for CASSYGSRFVAQETQYF.

CDR3 nucleotides: TGTGCCAGCAGCTTTGACACAGGGGGCTTCGAGACCCAGTACTTC. It specifies CASSFDTGGFETQYF. The V gene is TRBV7-6, the J gene TRBJ2-5; 9 nucleotides line up with TRBD1. CDR1 SGHVS and CDR2 FNYEAQ come from the germline V gene. V shed 3 bases and J 5 bases; nucleotides not matched to a gene: 7. This CDR3 has 15 amino acids.

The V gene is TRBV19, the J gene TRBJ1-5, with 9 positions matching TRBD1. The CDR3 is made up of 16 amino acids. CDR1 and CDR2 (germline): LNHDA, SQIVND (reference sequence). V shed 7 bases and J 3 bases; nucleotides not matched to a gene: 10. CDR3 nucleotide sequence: TGTGCCAGTAAAAAGTCAGGGACAGGGTTCAATCAGCCCCAGCATTTT. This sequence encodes CASKKSGTGFNQPQHF.

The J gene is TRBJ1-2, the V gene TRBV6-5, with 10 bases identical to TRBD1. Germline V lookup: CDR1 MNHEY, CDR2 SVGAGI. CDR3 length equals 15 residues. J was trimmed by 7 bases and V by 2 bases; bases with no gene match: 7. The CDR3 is CASSYTTGQGSGYTF. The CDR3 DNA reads TGTGCCAGCAGTTACACGACGGGACAGGGGTCTGGCTACACCTTC.

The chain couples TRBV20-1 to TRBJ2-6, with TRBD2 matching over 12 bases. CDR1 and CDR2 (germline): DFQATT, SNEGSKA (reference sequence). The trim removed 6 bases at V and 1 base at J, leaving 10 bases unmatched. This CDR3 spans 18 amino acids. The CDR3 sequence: CSATLPLAGGSGANVLTF. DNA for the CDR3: TGCAGTGCCACCTTACCTCTAGCGGGAGGGTCTGGGGCCAACGTCCTGACTTTC.

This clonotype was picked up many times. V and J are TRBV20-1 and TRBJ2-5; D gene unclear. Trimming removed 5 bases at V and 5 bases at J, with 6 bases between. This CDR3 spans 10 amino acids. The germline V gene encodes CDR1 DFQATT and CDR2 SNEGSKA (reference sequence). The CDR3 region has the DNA TGCAGTGCTCAGGAGGAGACCCAGTACTTC. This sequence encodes CSAQEETQYF.

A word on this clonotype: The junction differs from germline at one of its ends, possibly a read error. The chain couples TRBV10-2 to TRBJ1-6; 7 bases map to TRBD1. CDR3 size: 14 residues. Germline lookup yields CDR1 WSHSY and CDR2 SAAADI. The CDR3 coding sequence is TGCGCCATCAGTGTGCCCGGACAGGTTTCACCCCTCCACTTT. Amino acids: CAISVPGQVSPLHF.

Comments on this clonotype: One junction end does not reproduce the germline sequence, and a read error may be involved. This CDR3 reads CACSVGLGNQPQHF. The CDR3 bases are TGTGCCTGCAGCGTTGGATTGGGGAATCAGCCCCAGCATTTT. The rearrangement joins TRBV9 to TRBJ1-5, with D uncertain. This CDR3 has 14 amino acids. Germline V gives CDR1 SGDLS, CDR2 YYNGEE. The complete variable domain, with remaining parts taken from reference TRBV9 and TRBJ1-5, reads DSGVTQTPKHLITATGQRVTLRCSPRSGDLSVYWYQQSLDQGLQFLIQYYNGEERAKGNILERFSAQQFPDLHSELNLSSLELGDSALYFCACSVGLGNQPQHFGDGTRLSIL.